This TCR beta chain comes out of a study of control samples from healthy donors and cancer patients. Trimming removed 8 bases from V and 6 bases from J; junction bases left unmatched: 9. CDR3 length: 14 amino acids. Germline V gene data show CDR1 as MRHNA and CDR2 as SNTAGT. TCRdb keeps only in-frame clones here, not all; method: immunoSEQ multiplex PCR. The sample consists of more than 85,000 clones, 92% of them appearing once. Sequencing was done on a sample of blood. V gene TRBV6-4 combines with J gene TRBJ1-4, with TRBD1 matching 7 bases. The sequence was obtained from a woman aged 18 to 35 in good health. Here the CDR3 DNA reads TGTGCCAGCGCTCGATACGGGACAGATGAAAAACTGTTTTTT. Residues: CASARYGTDEKLFF.